This passage covers 18 T cell receptor beta chains from one sample sequenced in a study of monozygotic twins with inflammatory bowel disease. TCRdb processed the 5' RACE reads again and assigns one entry to each CDR3 protein, with no DNA. The sample includes about 300,000 distinct CDR3 sequences. Sequences were obtained from blood. These receptors all stem from a human donor with ulcerative colitis or Crohn's disease, or a healthy co-twin of an affected twin (not recorded which).

This chain connects TRBV27 to TRBJ2-1; TCRdb names TRBD2, which stays unverified in the absence of DNA. This CDR3 comprises 16 residues. Looked up from germline, CDR1 is MNHEY and CDR2 is SMNVEV (reference sequence). The CDR3: CASSLNGPWGHLGQFF.

The chain employs TRBV12-3 or TRBV12-4 and TRBJ2-1; lacking DNA, the TRBD1 call made by TCRdb goes unchecked. This CDR3 has 14 residues. The CDR3 here is CASSPVSSYNEQFF.

The chain uses TRBV7-9 and TRBJ1-6; the TCRdb D gene call, TRBD1, has no DNA to confirm it. Germline V gives CDR1 SEHNR, CDR2 FQNEAQ (reference sequence). There are 12 residues in the CDR3. This CDR3 reads CASRGLNSPLHF.

The chain couples TRBV20-1 to TRBJ1-4. The length of the CDR3 is 14 residues. The germline CDR1 and CDR2 sequences are DFQATT and SNEGSKA (reference sequence). CDR3 sequence reads: CSARGRATNEKLFF.

The chain recombines TRBV12-3 or TRBV12-4 with TRBJ1-6; TCRdb's D gene call, TRBD1, goes unchecked for lack of DNA. The CDR3 totals 15 residues. CDR3 amino acids: CASSPTGTGNSPLHF.

The chain is built from TRBV7-9 and TRBJ2-5; as DNA is missing, the TRBD1 call by TCRdb cannot be tested. This CDR3 contains 17 residues. CDR1 SEHNR and CDR2 FQNEAQ come from the germline V gene (reference sequence). CDR3 sequence reads: CASSFLIGAGGIETQYF.

This sequence joins TRBV20-1 and TRBJ2-7; TCRdb's D call of TRBD2 is untestable without DNA. Germline V gene sequence: CDR1 DFQATT, CDR2 SNEGSKA (reference sequence). This CDR3 is 13 amino acids long. This chain's CDR3 is CSAPGSGRYEQYF.

The V and J genes are TRBV29-1 and TRBJ2-3; the TRBD1 assignment by TCRdb is unverifiable without DNA. CDR1 is SQVTM and CDR2 is ANQGSEA in the germline V gene. The CDR3 loop spans 13 amino acids. The CDR3 sequence: CSVGGASADTQYF.

The V call is TRBV7-8, the J call TRBJ2-4. There are 14 residues in the CDR3. CDR1 is SGHVS and CDR2 is FQNEAQ in the germline V gene. The CDR3 loop is CASSQTGAKNIQYF.

V gene TRBV29-1 combines with J gene TRBJ2-1; TCRdb calls TRBD1, which cannot be checked without DNA. Germline lookup yields CDR1 SQVTM and CDR2 ANQGSEA. CDR3 length: 13 residues. CDR3 residues: CSVRTGTAYEQFF.

The V and J genes are TRBV4-2 and TRBJ2-7; the TRBD1 assignment by TCRdb is unverifiable without DNA. The CDR3 extends over 19 amino acids. The germline CDR1 and CDR2 sequences are LGHNA and YNFKEQ. The CDR3 loop reads CASSLPPGQGRGTSYEQYF.

This chain connects TRBV18 to TRBJ2-1; TCRdb returns TRBD1, unconfirmable since there is no DNA. Germline CDR1 KGHSH, CDR2 LQKENI. This CDR3 spans 15 amino acids. This CDR3 reads CASSHSGRGVNEQFF.

The J gene is TRBJ2-1, the V gene TRBV2; TCRdb returns TRBD1, unconfirmable since there is no DNA. The germline CDR1 and CDR2 sequences are SNHLY and FYNNEI. There are 13 residues in the CDR3. The CDR3 sequence: CASEQASYNEQFF.

J is TRBJ2-3 and V is TRBV4-3; TCRdb reports TRBD1, a call that lacks DNA to check it against. Germline CDR1 and CDR2: LGHNA and YSLEER. The CDR3 length is 17 residues. The CDR3 spells CASSQGGTGGSTDTQYF.

This chain uses TRBV6-2 or TRBV6-3 with TRBJ1-5. The V gene's germline CDR1 is MNHEY and CDR2 SVGEGT. This CDR3 spans 14 amino acids. This CDR3 reads CASSSYDRNQPQHF.

The J gene is TRBJ1-1, the V gene TRBV3-1; no DNA is available, so the TRBD1 call from TCRdb remains unchecked. Germline CDR1 reads LGHDT; CDR2 reads YNNKEL (reference sequence). The CDR3 extends over 16 amino acids. Here the CDR3 reads CASSQDGTGRGTEAFF.

J is TRBJ1-2 and V is TRBV6-1; TCRdb reports TRBD1, a call that lacks DNA to check it against. Per the germline V gene, CDR1 is MNHNS and CDR2 is SASEGT. The CDR3 extends over 15 amino acids. The CDR3 sequence is CASSAQGIWAYGYTF.

The genes are TRBV30 and TRBJ1-1. The CDR3 is 14 amino acids. Germline loops: CDR1 GTSNPN, CDR2 SVGIG (reference sequence). CDR3 region: CAWSETGSRNEAFF.